One sample yielded the 32 T cell receptor beta chains listed below, sequenced in a study of CD8 T cells in Susac syndrome. RNA was extracted with the RNeasy kit, and a quantity of 0.5 to 1 ug was reverse transcribed using random hexamers. One entry per CDR3 protein, called by TCRdb with MiXCR from the immunoSEQ multiplex PCR reads. The sample holds 69,000 or so distinct CDR3 sequences, about 94% seen once. The sample taken for sequencing was CD8+ T cells from PBMCs. Receptor source: a human donor with multiple sclerosis.

The chain uses TRBV13 and TRBJ1-1; D is perhaps TRBD1 (6 bases). Germline V gene sequence: CDR1 PRHDT, CDR2 FYEKMQ (reference sequence). This CDR3 comprises 14 residues. The V gene lost 5 bases and the J gene lost 6 bases, with 16 bases spanning the gap. In nucleotides, the CDR3 is TGTGCCAGCAGCGCGAGACAGGTTCGGGCTGAAGCTTTCTTT. Translated: CASSARQVRAEAFF.

CDR3: CASSQESPGAPYEQYF. The DNA for the CDR3 is TGTGCCAGCAGCCAAGAGTCTCCAGGGGCCCCCTACGAGCAGTACTTC. The chain couples TRBV3-1 to TRBJ2-7; D is possibly TRBD1 (6 bases). CDR3 length: 16 residues. Germline CDR1 and CDR2: LGHDT and YNNKEL (reference sequence). V lost 0 bases and J lost 2, with 14 bases in between.

The chain couples TRBV12-3 or TRBV12-4 to TRBJ1-1; D gene ambiguous. This CDR3 contains 12 residues. V shed 2 bases and J shed 5 bases, with 6 bases lying between them. The CDR3 region has the DNA TGTGCCAGCAGTTTACAAGGAACTGAAGCTTTCTTT. It specifies CASSLQGTEAFF.

The chain recombines TRBV27 with TRBJ1-2; 8 bases agree with TRBD1. Germline loops: CDR1 MNHEY, CDR2 SMNVEV (reference sequence). The CDR3 has 14 amino acids. J was trimmed by 4 bases and V by 5 bases; bases with no gene match: 6. DNA of the CDR3: TGTGCCAGCAGTCCTGGGACAGGAGCCTATGGCTACACCTTC. It translates to CASSPGTGAYGYTF.

V usage is TRBV7-9 and J usage is TRBJ1-1; D not certain. The CDR3 extends over 11 amino acids. Germline-derived CDR1 and CDR2 are SEHNR and FQNEAQ (reference sequence). Deletions cut 5 bases from V and 8 bases from J, with 9 bases between. CDR3 residues: CASSQAPEAFF. The CDR3 nucleotides read TGTGCCAGCAGCCAAGCACCCGAAGCTTTCTTT.

The V and J genes are TRBV27 and TRBJ2-5; no clear D gene. The CDR3 has 13 amino acids. V lost 3 bases and J lost 3, with 8 bases in between. CDR1 and CDR2 from the germline V gene are MNHEY and SMNVEV (reference sequence). In DNA, the CDR3 is TGTGCCAGCAGTTTTATTCCTAAAGAGACCCAGTACTTC. It encodes CASSFIPKETQYF.

This chain links TRBV9 with TRBJ2-3; D is possibly TRBD1 (5 bases). With 4 bases removed from V and 5 bases from J, the gap between germline ends came to 8 bases. Germline CDR1 and CDR2: SGDLS and YYNGEE. CDR3 length equals 12 residues. CDR3 sequence (DNA): TGTGCCAGCAGCCAAGGACAAGATACGCAGTATTTT. This gives the protein CASSQGQDTQYF.

This clonotype came up once. The chain uses TRBV12-3 or TRBV12-4 and TRBJ2-1, with D maybe TRBD2 (6 bases). Trimming took 8 bases from V and 3 from J, leaving 14 bases between them. The CDR3 length is 14 residues. The CDR3 region is CASEVQGLYNEQFF. The CDR3 DNA is TGTGCCAGCGAAGTCCAGGGACTCTACAATGAGCAGTTCTTC.

The V and J genes are TRBV20-1 and TRBJ2-7, with a tentative D call TRBD1 (6 bases). The CDR3 is 11 residues long. The germline gives CDR1 DFQATT, CDR2 SNEGSKA (reference sequence). The CDR3 bases are TGCAGAGACAGGTTTAGAGACGAGCAGTACTTC. This encodes CRDRFRDEQYF.

This sequence joins TRBV14 and TRBJ2-3; D is unclear. Germline CDR1 SGHDN, CDR2 FVKESK. The CDR3 has 14 amino acids. V lost 4 bases and J 2 bases, leaving 10 bases between the germline ends. The CDR3, as DNA: TGTGCCAGCAGCCGCGGCAGCCACACAGATACGCAGTATTTT. It encodes CASSRGSHTDTQYF.

The rearrangement uses TRBV3-1 and TRBJ2-7, with 7 bases aligning to TRBD2. This CDR3 spans 17 amino acids. Trimming at V came to 1 base and at J to 3 bases, leaving 12 bases not matched to a gene. The germline gives CDR1 LGHDT, CDR2 YNNKEL (reference sequence). CDR3 nucleotide sequence: TGTGCCAGCAGCCAAGGATCCGGCGGGAGTTTAGGCTACGAGCAGTACTTC. Protein sequence: CASSQGSGGSLGYEQYF.

The chain carries TRBV9 and TRBJ2-2; D not resolved. Trimming stripped 3 bases from V and 4 bases from J, with 16 bases between. Germline V gene sequence: CDR1 SGDLS, CDR2 YYNGEE. This CDR3 is 16 amino acids long. CDR3 protein: CASSELETAPTGELFF. In DNA form, the CDR3 reads TGTGCCAGCAGCGAATTGGAGACCGCGCCCACCGGGGAGCTGTTTTTT.

This chain connects TRBV27 to TRBJ2-7; 7 nucleotides agree with TRBD1. The CDR3 is made up of 15 amino acids. Germline V gene data show CDR1 as MNHEY and CDR2 as SMNVEV (reference sequence). Losses at the gene ends were 2 bases for V and 1 base for J; bases not matched to a gene: 5. The CDR3 DNA follows: TGTGCCAGCAGTTTAGGCCCGGACAGGTCCTACGAGCAGTACTTC. Protein: CASSLGPDRSYEQYF.

This clonotype came up a few times. The chain couples TRBV20-1 to TRBJ2-2; 12 positions agree with TRBD2. This CDR3 region has 14 residues. With V trimmed by 5 bases and J by 3 bases, 1 base remained unmatched. Germline V gives CDR1 DFQATT, CDR2 SNEGSKA (reference sequence). This CDR3 is CSARLAGDTGELFF. CDR3 in DNA: TGCAGTGCTCGACTAGCGGGAGACACCGGGGAGCTGTTTTTT.

The chain uses TRBV28 and TRBJ2-3, with D unresolved. The CDR3 loop spans 15 amino acids. V was pared by 3 bases and J by 4 bases, with 14 bases between. Germline V CDR1 and CDR2: MDHEN, SYDVKM. As DNA, the CDR3 is TGTGCCAGCAGTTTGTTGACGGGCCCGGCAGATACGCAGTATTTT. Translated: CASSLLTGPADTQYF.

The chain joins TRBV12-3 or TRBV12-4 to TRBJ2-7, with D perhaps TRBD1 or TRBD2 (6 bases each). The V end lost 7 bases, the J end lost 6 bases, and 16 bases lay between the germline ends. CDR3 length equals 13 residues. The CDR3 DNA reads TGTGCCAGCAAGGAGGGGGTACTCGCCGAGCAGTACTTC. The encoded protein is CASKEGVLAEQYF.

The chain uses TRBV7-9 and TRBJ2-7, with 11 bases that match TRBD2. Germline values: CDR1 SEHNR, CDR2 FQNEAQ (reference sequence). The CDR3 sequence is 15 residues long. V was clipped by 3 bases and J by 5 bases; unmatched bases: 6. CDR3 nucleotides: TGTGCCAGCAGCTTCTCGGGACTAGCGGTCCACGAGCAGTACTTC. This gives the protein CASSFSGLAVHEQYF.

The V call is TRBV6-2 or TRBV6-3, the J call TRBJ2-7; D not resolved. Germline CDR1 MNHEY, CDR2 SVGEGT. Trimming shortened V by 2 bases and J by 2 bases, and 7 bases separated the two germline ends. The CDR3 has 13 residues. The CDR3 sequence is CASSYGSTYEQYF. In nucleotides, the CDR3 is TGTGCCAGCAGTTACGGGTCCACCTACGAGCAGTACTTC.

This chain's CDR3 is CASSPFGTGAYEQYF. In DNA form, the CDR3 reads TGTGCCAGCAGTCCCTTCGGGACAGGGGCCTACGAGCAGTACTTC. The chain is built from TRBV28 and TRBJ2-7, with TRBD1 identical over 10 bases. J was trimmed by 2 bases and V by 5 bases; bases with no gene match: 6. CDR3 length: 15 residues. Germline CDR1 is MDHEN and CDR2 is SYDVKM.

The rearrangement joins TRBV29-1 to TRBJ2-1; D unclear. V gave up 3 bases and J gave up 0 bases, with 6 bases separating them. Germline CDR1 SQVTM, CDR2 ANQGSEA. The CDR3 runs to 13 residues. CDR3 protein: CSVDLGSYNEQFF. CDR3 nucleotide sequence: TGCAGCGTTGACCTGGGCTCCTACAATGAGCAGTTCTTC.

The V call is TRBV15, the J call TRBJ2-3, with 8 bases matching TRBD2. The CDR3 loop spans 14 amino acids. The V and J ends lost 4 bases and 6 bases, in that order; junction bases with no gene match: 6. Looked up from germline, CDR1 is LNHNV and CDR2 is YYDKDF (reference sequence). CDR3 loop: CATSTGGSLDTQYF. In DNA, the CDR3 is TGTGCCACCAGCACGGGGGGGTCCTTGGATACGCAGTATTTT.

This chain uses TRBV6-1 with TRBJ2-5, with D unresolved. This CDR3 has 14 residues. Trimming stripped 8 bases from V and 5 bases from J, with 18 bases between. Germline CDR1 reads MNHNS; CDR2 reads SASEGT. CDR3 sequence reads: CASGFQTVPETQYF. The DNA of the CDR3 is TGTGCCAGCGGGTTCCAGACTGTTCCGGAGACCCAGTACTTC.

J is TRBJ1-2 and V is TRBV5-1, with D possibly TRBD1 on 6 matching bases. CDR3 length: 14 residues. V shed 0 bases and J shed 6 bases, with 12 bases lying between them. CDR1 and CDR2 (germline): SGHRS, YFSETQ. CDR3 DNA sequence: TGCGCCAGCAGCTTGGCCAGGGGATATGATGGCTACACCTTC. It codes for CASSLARGYDGYTF.

V is TRBV24-1 and J is TRBJ1-5, with D tentatively TRBD1 (5 bases). Trimming stripped 3 bases from V and 6 bases from J, with 11 bases between. The V gene's germline CDR1 is KGHDR and CDR2 SFDVKD. The CDR3 is 14 amino acids. CDR3 sequence: CATSDPGWGQPQHF. In nucleotides, the CDR3 is TGTGCCACCAGTGATCCAGGGTGGGGTCAGCCCCAGCATTTT.

This clonotype has a single count. This sequence joins TRBV4-1 and TRBJ1-1, with unresolved D. This CDR3 has 11 amino acids. The germline gives CDR1 MGHRA, CDR2 YSYEKL. V was trimmed by 1 base and J by 8 bases, leaving 5 bases between them. DNA for the CDR3: TGCGCCAGCAGCCAAGGTAGGGAAGCTTTCTTT. It is translated as CASSQGREAFF.

This chain's CDR3 is CASSVAVDSTDTQYF. CDR3 DNA sequence: TGTGCCAGCAGCGTAGCGGTAGATAGCACAGATACGCAGTATTTT. This sequence joins TRBV9 and TRBJ2-3; no firm D call. Germline assignment: CDR1 SGDLS and CDR2 YYNGEE. V shed 0 bases and J shed 0 bases, with 8 bases lying between them. The CDR3 has 15 residues.

This clonotype was detected only once. The chain recombines TRBV6-5 with TRBJ2-3, with D perhaps TRBD2 (6 bases). Germline V gene data show CDR1 as MNHEY and CDR2 as SVGAGI. The CDR3 is made up of 15 amino acids. V was pared by 2 bases and J by 1 base, with 10 bases between. CDR3 region: CASSYLPGGTDTQYF. CDR3 nucleotides: TGTGCCAGCAGTTACCTACCGGGAGGCACAGATACGCAGTATTTT.

The V and J genes are TRBV7-9 and TRBJ2-3, with a weak D call TRBD2 (5 bases). The germline V gene has CDR1 SEHNR and CDR2 FQNEAQ (reference sequence). The CDR3 consists of 14 residues. V lost 5 bases to trimming and J lost 4 bases, with 13 bases between them. CDR3 sequence reads: CASSVPPSSDTQYF. CDR3 DNA sequence: TGTGCCAGCAGCGTCCCACCTAGCTCAGATACGCAGTATTTT.

The chain employs TRBV4-3 and TRBJ2-1, with 9 positions matching TRBD1. V trimming: 6 bases; J trimming: 10 bases; junction bases outside the gene matches: 7. In germline, CDR1 is LGHNA, CDR2 YSLEER. The CDR3 consists of 13 residues. The CDR3 bases are TGCGCCAGCAGACCGGACAGGGGTAGGGAGCAGTTCTTC. It is translated as CASRPDRGREQFF.

This chain links TRBV7-8 with TRBJ2-7; either TRBD1 or TRBD2 may fit D (6 bases each). CDR3 size: 15 residues. V was trimmed by 2 bases and J by 6 bases, leaving 17 bases between them. Germline-derived CDR1 and CDR2 are SGHVS and FQNEAQ. CDR3 sequence (DNA): TGTGCCAGCAGCTTAATACTATACAGGGACTGCGAGCAGTACTTC. Translating gives CASSLILYRDCEQYF.

The J gene is TRBJ2-7, the V gene TRBV28; 8 nucleotides align to TRBD2. Trimming at V came to 3 bases and at J to 7 bases, leaving 14 bases not matched to a gene. Germline CDR1 MDHEN, CDR2 SYDVKM. The CDR3 loop spans 16 amino acids. The CDR3 nucleotides read TGTGCCAGCAGTTTGATAACCAGCGGGAGAGAGGGTGAGCAGTACTTC. It encodes CASSLITSGREGEQYF. The full variable domain, rest sourced from reference TRBV28 and TRBJ2-7, is DVKVTQSSRYLVKRTGEKVFLECVQDMDHENMFWYRQDPGLGLRLIYFSYDVKMKEKGDIPEGYSVSREKKERFSLILESASTNQTSMYLCASSLITSGREGEQYFGPGTRLTVT.

The chain couples TRBV9 to TRBJ2-5; 14 bases are a match to TRBD2. V was pared by 4 bases and J by 5 bases, with 13 bases of the junction left unmatched. Germline CDR1 and CDR2: SGDLS and YYNGEE. The CDR3 loop spans 18 amino acids. CDR3 amino acids: CASSLGLAGASLQETQYF. The DNA of the CDR3 is TGTGCCAGCAGCCTGGGACTAGCGGGAGCCTCACTGCAGGAGACCCAGTACTTC.